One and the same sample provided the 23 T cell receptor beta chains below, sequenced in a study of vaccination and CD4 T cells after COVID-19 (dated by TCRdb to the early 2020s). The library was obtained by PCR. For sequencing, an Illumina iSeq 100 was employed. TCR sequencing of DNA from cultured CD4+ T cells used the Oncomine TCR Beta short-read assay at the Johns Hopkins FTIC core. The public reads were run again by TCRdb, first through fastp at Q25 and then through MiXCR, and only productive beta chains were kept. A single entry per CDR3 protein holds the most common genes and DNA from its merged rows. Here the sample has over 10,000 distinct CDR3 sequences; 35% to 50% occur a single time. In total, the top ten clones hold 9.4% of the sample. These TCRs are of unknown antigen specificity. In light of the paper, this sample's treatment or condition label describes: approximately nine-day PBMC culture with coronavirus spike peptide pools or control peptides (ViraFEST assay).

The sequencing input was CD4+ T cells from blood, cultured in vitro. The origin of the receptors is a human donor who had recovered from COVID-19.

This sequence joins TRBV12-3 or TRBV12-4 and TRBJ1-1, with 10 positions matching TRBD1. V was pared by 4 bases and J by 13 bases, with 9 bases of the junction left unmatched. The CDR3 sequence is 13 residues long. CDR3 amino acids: CASSSQTGGRGFF. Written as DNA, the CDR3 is TGTGCCAGCAGTTCACAGACAGGGGGCCGTGGTTTCTTT.

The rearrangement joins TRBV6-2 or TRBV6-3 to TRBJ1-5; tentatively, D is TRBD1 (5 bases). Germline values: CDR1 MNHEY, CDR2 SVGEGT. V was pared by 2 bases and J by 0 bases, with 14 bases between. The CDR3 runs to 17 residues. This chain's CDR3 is CASSYRGRALSNQPQHF. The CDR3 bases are TGTGCCAGCAGTTACCGGGGCCGTGCCCTTAGCAATCAGCCCCAGCATTTT.

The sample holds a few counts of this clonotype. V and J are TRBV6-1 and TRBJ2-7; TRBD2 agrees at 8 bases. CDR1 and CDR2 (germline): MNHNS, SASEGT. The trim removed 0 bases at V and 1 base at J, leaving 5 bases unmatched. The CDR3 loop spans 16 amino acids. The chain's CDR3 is CASSEAGGLVSYEQYF. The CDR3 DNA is TGTGCCAGCAGTGAAGCCGGGGGACTAGTGTCCTACGAGCAGTACTTC.

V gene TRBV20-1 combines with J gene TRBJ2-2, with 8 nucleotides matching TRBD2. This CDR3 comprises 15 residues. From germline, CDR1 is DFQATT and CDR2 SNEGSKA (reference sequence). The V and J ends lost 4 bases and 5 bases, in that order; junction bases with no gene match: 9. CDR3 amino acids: CSATKGLAKTGELFF. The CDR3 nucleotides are TGCAGTGCTACCAAAGGACTAGCAAAGACCGGGGAGCTGTTTTTT.

The CDR3 coding sequence is TGCAGCGTTTCGTCAGGGGTGAATTCACCCCTCCACTTT. This codes for CSVSSGVNSPLHF. This chain uses TRBV29-1 with TRBJ1-6; a possible D gene is TRBD1 (6 bases). V shed 5 bases and J shed 7 bases, with 12 bases lying between them. Germline V gene sequence: CDR1 SQVTM, CDR2 ANQGSEA. CDR3 length: 13 residues. Drawing the rest from reference TRBV29-1 and TRBJ1-6, the complete variable domain is SAVISQKPSRDICQRGTSLTIQCQVDSQVTMMFWYRQQPGQSLTLIATANQGSEATYESGFVIDKFPISRPNLTFSTLTVSNMSPEDSSIYLCSVSSGVNSPLHFGNGTRLTVT.

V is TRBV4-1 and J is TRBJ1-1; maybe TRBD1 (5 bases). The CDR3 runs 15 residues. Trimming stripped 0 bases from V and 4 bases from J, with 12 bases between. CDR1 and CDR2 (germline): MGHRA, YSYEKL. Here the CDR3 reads CASSQDWGLGTEAFF. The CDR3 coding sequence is TGCGCCAGCAGCCAAGATTGGGGGTTGGGCACTGAAGCTTTCTTT.

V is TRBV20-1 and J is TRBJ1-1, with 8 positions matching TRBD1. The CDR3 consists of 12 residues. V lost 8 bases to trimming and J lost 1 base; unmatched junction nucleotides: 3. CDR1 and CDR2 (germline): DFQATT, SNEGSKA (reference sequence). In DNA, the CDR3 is TGCAGTACAGGGGGGCGGAACACTGAAGCTTTCTTT. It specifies CSTGGRNTEAFF.

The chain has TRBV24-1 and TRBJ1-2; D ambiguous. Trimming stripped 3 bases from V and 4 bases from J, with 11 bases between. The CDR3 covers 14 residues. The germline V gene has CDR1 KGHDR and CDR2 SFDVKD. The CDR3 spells CATSDPSTTYGYTF. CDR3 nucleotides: TGTGCCACCAGTGATCCCTCCACCACCTATGGCTACACCTTC.

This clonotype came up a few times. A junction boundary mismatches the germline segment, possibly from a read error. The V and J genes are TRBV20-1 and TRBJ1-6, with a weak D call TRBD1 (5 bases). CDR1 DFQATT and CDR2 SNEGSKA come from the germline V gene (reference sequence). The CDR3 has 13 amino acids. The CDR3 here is CSAGDSAGSPLHF. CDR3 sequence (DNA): TGCAGTGCTGGAGACAGCGCCGGTTCACCCCTCCACTTT.

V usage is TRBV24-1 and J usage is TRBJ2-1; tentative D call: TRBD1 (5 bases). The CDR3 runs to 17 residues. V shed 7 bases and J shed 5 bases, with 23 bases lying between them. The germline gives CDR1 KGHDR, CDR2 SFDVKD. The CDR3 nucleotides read TGTGCCACCAGCCACCGTGCTCAGGGATCCCTTAACAATGAGCAGTTCTTC. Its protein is CATSHRAQGSLNNEQFF.

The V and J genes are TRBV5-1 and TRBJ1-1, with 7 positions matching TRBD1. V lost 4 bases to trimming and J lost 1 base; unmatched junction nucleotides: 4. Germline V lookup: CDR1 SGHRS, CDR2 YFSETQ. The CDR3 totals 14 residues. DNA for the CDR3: TGCGCCAGCAGCCCCAACAGGGGGAACACTGAAGCTTTCTTT. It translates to CASSPNRGNTEAFF.

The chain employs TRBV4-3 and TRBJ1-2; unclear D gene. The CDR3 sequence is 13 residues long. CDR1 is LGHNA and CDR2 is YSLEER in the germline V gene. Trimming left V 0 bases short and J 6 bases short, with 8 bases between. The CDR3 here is CASSQEYSNGYTF. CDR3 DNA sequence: TGCGCCAGCAGCCAAGAGTACAGCAATGGCTACACCTTC.

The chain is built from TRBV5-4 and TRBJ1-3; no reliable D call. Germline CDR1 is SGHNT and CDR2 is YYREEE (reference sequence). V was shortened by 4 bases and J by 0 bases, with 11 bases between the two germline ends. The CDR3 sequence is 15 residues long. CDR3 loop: CASSRARASGNTIYF. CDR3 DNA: TGTGCCAGCAGCAGGGCCCGTGCCTCTGGAAACACCATATATTTT.

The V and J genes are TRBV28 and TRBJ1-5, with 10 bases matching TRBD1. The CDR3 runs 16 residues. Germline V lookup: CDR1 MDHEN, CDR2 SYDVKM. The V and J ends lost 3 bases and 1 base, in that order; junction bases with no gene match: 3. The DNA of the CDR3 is TGTGCCAGCAGTTTGGACAGGGGGTTGAGCAATCAGCCCCAGCATTTT. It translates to CASSLDRGLSNQPQHF.

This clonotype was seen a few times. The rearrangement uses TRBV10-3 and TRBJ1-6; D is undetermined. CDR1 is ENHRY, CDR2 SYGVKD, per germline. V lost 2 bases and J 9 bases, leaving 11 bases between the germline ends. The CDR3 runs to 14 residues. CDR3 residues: CAISEGVEVSPLHF. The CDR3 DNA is TGTGCCATCAGTGAGGGGGTGGAGGTTTCACCCCTCCACTTT.

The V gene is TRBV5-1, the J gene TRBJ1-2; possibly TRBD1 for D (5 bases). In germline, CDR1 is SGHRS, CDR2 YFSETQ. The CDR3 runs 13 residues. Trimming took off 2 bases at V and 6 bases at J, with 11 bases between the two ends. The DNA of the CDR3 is TGCGCCAGCAGCTTTGGGCAGGGAGATGGCTACACCTTC. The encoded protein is CASSFGQGDGYTF.

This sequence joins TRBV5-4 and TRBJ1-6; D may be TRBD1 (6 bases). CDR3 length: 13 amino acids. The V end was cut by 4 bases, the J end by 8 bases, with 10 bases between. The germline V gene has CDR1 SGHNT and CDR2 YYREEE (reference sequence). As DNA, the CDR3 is TGTGCCAGCAGCCTGGACAGCTATTCACCCCTCCACTTT. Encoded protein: CASSLDSYSPLHF.

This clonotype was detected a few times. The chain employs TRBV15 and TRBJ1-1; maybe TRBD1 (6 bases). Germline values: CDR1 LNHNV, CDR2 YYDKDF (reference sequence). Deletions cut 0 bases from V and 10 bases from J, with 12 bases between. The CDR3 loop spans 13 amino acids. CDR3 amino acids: CATSREGGRTAFF. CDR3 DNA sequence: TGTGCCACCAGCAGAGAGGGGGGGCGCACAGCTTTCTTT.

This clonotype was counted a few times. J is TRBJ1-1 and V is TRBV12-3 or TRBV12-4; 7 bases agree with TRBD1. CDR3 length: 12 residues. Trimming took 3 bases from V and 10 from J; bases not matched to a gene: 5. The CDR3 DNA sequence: TGTGCCAGCAGTTTCAGGGGGTTAGGAGCTTTCTTT. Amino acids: CASSFRGLGAFF.

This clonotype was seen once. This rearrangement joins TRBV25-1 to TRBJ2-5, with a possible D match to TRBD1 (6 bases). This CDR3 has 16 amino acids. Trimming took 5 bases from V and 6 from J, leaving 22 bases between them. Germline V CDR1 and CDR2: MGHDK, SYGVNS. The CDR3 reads CASSPTGTRDVKTQYF. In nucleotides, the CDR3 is TGTGCCAGCAGTCCAACCGGGACACGGGACGTAAAGACCCAGTACTTC. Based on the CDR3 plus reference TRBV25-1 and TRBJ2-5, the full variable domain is EADIYQTPRYLVIGTGKKITLECSQTMGHDKMYWYQQDPGMELHLIHYSYGVNSTEKGDLSSESTVSRIRTEHFPLTLESARPSHTSQYLCASSPTGTRDVKTQYFGPGTRLLVL.

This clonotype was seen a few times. CDR3 sequence reads: CASSLATTGIQPQHF. CDR3 bases: TGTGCCAGCAGCTTAGCAACGACAGGGATTCAGCCCCAGCATTTT. The chain couples TRBV7-8 to TRBJ1-5, with TRBD1 matching over 7 bases. Per the germline V gene, CDR1 is SGHVS and CDR2 is FQNEAQ. CDR3 length: 15 residues. Unmatched junction bases numbered 5, after V lost 0 bases and J lost 6 bases. Looking up the rest from reference TRBV7-8 and TRBJ1-5 gives the full variable domain: GAGVSQSPRYKVAKRGQDVALRCDPISGHVSLFWYQQALGQGPEFLTYFQNEAQLDKSGLPSDRFFAERPEGSVSTLKIQRTQQEDSAVYLCASSLATTGIQPQHFGDGTRLSIL.

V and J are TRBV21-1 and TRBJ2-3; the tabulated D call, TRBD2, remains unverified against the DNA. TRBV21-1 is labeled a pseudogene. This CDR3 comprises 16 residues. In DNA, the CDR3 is TGTGCCAGCAGCCAGACCTCCCCTTTCCACACAGATACGCAGTATTTT. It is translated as CASSQTSPFHTDTQYF.

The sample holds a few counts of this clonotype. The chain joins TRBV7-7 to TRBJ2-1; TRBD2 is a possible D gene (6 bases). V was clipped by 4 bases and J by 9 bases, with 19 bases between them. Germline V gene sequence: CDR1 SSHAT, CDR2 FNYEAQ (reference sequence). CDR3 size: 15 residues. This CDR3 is CASSSGRGSRSEQFF. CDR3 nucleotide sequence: TGTGCCAGCAGCTCAGGCCGGGGGAGCCGAAGTGAGCAGTTCTTC.